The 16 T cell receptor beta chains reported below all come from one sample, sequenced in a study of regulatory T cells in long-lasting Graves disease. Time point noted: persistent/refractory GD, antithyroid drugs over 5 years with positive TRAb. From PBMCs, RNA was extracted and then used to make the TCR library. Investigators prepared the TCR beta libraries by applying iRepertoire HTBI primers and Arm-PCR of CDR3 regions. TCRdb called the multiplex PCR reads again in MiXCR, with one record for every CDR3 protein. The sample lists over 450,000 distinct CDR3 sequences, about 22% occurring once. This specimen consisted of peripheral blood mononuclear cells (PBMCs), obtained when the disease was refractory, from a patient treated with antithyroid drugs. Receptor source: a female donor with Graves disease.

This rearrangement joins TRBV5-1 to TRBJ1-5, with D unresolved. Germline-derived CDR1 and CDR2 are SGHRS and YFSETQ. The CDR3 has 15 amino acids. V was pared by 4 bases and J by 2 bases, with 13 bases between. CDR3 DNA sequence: TGCGCCAGCAGCATCCTCGGGAAATGCAATCAGCCCCAGCATTTT. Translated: CASSILGKCNQPQHF.

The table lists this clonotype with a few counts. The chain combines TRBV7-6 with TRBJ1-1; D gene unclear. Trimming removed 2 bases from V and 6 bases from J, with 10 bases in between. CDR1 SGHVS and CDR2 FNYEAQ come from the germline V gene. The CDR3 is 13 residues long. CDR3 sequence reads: CASSLLLGAEAFF. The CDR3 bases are TGTGCCAGCAGCTTACTCCTTGGGGCTGAAGCTTTCTTT.

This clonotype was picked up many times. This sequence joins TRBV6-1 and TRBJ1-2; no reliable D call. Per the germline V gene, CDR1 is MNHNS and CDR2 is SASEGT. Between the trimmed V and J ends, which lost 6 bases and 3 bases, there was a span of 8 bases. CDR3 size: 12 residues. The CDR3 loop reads CASSPNDYGYTF. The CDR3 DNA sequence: TGTGCCAGCAGCCCCAATGACTATGGCTACACCTTC.

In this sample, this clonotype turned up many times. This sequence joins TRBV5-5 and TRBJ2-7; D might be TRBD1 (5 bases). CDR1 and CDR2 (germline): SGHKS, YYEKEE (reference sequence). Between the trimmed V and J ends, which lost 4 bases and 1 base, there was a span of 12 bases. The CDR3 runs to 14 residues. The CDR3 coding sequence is TGTGCCAGCAGCCGAACAGGACAATCCTACGAGCAGTACTTC. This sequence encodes CASSRTGQSYEQYF.

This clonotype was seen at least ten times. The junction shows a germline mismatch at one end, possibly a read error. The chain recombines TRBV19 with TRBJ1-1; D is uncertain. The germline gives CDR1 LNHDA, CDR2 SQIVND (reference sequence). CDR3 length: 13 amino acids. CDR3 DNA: TGCGCCAGCAGCATCGGGATGAACACTGAAGCTTTCTTT. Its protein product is CASSIGMNTEAFF.

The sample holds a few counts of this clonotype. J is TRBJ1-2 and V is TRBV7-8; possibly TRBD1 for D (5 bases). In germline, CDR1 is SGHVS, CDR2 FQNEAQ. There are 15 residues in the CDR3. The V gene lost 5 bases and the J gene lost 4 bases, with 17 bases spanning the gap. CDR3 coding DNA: TGTGCCAGCAGCCCCAGCCGGGGGGATACCTATGGCTACACCTTC. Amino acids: CASSPSRGDTYGYTF.

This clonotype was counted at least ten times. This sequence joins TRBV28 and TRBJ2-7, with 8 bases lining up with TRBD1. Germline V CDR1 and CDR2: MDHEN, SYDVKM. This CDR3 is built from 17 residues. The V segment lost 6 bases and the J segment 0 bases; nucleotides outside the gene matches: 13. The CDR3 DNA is TGTGCCAGCAGCCGTAGGCGGACAGGGCTAAGCTCCTACGAGCAGTACTTC. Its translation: CASSRRRTGLSSYEQYF.

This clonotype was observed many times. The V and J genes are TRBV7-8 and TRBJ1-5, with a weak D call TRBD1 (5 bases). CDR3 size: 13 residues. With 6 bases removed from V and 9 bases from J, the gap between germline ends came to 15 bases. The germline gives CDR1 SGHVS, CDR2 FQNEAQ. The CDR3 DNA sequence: TGTGCCAGCAGTCCGCACCAGGGCCGGCCCCAGCATTTT. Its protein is CASSPHQGRPQHF.

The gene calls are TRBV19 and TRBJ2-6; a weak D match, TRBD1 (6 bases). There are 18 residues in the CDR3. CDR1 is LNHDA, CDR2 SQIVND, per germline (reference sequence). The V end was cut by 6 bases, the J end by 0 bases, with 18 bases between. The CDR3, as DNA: TGTGCCAGTAGCACCAGGGGTTCCTTCTACTCTGGGGCCAACGTCCTGACTTTC. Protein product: CASSTRGSFYSGANVLTF. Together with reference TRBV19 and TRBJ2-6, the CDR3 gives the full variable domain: DGGITQSPKYLFRKEGQNVTLSCEQNLNHDAMYWYRQDPGQGLRLIYYSQIVNDFQKGDIAEGYSVSREKKESFPLTVTSAQKNPTAFYLCASSTRGSFYSGANVLTFGAGSRLTVL.

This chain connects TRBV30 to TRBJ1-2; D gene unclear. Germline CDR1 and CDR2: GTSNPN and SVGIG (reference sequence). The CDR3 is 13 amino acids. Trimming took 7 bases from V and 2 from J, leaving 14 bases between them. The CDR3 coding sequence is TGTGCCTATGAACCGGCCGGGAACTATGGCTACACCTTC. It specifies CAYEPAGNYGYTF.

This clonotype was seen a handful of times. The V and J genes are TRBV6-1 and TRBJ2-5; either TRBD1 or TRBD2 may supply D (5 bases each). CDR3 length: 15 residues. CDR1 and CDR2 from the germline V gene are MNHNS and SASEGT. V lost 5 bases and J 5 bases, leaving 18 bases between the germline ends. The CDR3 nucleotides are TGTGCCAGCAGTCCCCTGAGATTGGGGGTGGAGACCCAGTACTTC. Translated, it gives CASSPLRLGVETQYF.

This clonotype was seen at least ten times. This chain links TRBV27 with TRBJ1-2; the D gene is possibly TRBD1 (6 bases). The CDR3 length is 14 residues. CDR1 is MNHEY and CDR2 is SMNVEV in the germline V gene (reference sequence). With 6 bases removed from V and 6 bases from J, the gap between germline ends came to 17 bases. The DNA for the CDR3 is TGTGCCAGCAGCCCAGGACTGGGGGCTCATGGCTACACCTTC. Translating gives CASSPGLGAHGYTF.

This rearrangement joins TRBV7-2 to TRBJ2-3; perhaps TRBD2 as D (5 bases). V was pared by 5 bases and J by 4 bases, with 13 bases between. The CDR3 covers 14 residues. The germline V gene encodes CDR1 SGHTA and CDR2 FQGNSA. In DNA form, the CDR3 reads TGTGCCAGCAGCGAGGGTAGCGACGCAGATACGCAGTATTTT. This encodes CASSEGSDADTQYF. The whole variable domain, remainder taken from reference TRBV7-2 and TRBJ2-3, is GAGVSQSPSNKVTEKGKDVELRCDPISGHTALYWYRQSLGQGLEFLIYFQGNSAPDKSGLPSDRFSAERTGGSVSTLTIQRTQQEDSAVYLCASSEGSDADTQYFGPGTRLTVL.

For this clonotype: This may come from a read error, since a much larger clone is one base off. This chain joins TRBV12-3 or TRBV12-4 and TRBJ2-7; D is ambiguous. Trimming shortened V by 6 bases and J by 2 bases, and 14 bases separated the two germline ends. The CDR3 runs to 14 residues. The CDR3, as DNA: TGTGCCAGCAGGAAGGCAGGCAGCCCCTACGAGCAGTACTTC. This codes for CASRKAGSPYEQYF.

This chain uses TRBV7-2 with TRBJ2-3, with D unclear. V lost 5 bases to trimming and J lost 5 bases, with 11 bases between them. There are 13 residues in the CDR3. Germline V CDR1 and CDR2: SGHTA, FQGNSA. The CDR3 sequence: CASSQLWGDTQYF. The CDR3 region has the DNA TGTGCCAGCAGCCAATTGTGGGGAGATACGCAGTATTTT. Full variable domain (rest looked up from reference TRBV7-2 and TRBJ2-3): GAGVSQSPSNKVTEKGKDVELRCDPISGHTALYWYRQSLGQGLEFLIYFQGNSAPDKSGLPSDRFSAERTGGSVSTLTIQRTQQEDSAVYLCASSQLWGDTQYFGPGTRLTVL.

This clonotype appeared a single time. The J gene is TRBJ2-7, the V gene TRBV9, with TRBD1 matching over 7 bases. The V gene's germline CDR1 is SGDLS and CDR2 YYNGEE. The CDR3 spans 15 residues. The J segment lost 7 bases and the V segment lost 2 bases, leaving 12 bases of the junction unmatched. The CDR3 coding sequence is TGTGCCAGCAGCGTCGAGACAGGGCCAGTGGGGGAGCAGTACTTC. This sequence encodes CASSVETGPVGEQYF.